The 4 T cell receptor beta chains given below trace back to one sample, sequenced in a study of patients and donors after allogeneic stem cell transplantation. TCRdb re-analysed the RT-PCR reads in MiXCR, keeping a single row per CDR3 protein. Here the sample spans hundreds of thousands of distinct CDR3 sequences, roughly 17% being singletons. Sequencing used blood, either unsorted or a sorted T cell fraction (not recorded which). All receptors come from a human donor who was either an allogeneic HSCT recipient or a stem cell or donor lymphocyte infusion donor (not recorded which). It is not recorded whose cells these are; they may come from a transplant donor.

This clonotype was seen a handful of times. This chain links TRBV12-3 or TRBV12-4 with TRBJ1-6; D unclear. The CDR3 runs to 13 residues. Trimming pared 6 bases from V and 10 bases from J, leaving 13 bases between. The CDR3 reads CASRPSGKSPLHF. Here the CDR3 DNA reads TGTGCCAGCAGACCTTCCGGGAAGTCACCCCTCCACTTT.

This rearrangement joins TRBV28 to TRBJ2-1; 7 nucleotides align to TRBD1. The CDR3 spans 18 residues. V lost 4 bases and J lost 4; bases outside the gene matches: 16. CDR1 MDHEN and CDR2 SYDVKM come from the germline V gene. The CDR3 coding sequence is TGTGCCAGCAGTTCATCCGTGCTGTATAGACAGGGTTACAATGAGCAGTTCTTC. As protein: CASSSSVLYRQGYNEQFF.

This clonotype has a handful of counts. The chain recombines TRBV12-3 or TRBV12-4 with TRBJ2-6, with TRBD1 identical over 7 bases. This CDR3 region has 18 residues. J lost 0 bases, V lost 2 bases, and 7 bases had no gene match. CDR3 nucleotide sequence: TGTGCCAGCAGTTTACCTGGACAGGCCAGCTCTGGGGCCAACGTCCTGACTTTC. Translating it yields CASSLPGQASSGANVLTF.

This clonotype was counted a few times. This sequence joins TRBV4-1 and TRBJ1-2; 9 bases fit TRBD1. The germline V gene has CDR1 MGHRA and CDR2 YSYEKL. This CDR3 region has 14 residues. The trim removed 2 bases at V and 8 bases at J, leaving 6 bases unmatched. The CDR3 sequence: CASSQPGTGKGYTF. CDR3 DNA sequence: TGCGCCAGCAGCCAACCCGGGACAGGGAAAGGCTACACCTTC.